The T cell receptor beta chain described here comes from a study of cytomegalovirus exposure and HLA in healthy donors. Overall study: Early release data held tens of millions of unique TCRs from HLA-typed donors.

The study ran its PCR with 60 Vbeta and 13 Jbeta primers. TCRdb's table, derived via immunoSEQ multiplex PCR, lists solely in-frame clones and lacks some. In the table there are around 200,000 clones, almost 75% of which are singletons. Study-wide points: TCR beta V- and J-gene trimming, according to a later analysis, was linked to a missense DCLRE1C variant. Reportedly, cytomegalovirus status was diagnosed with high sensitivity and specificity. The CMV antigen specificity of a few CMV-associated chains was confirmed through in vitro analysis.

Regarding this clone: Its cognate antigen is unknown.

The sequence was collected from a woman in her thirties in good health and CMV-seropositive. Sequencing used PBMCs.

CDR3 in DNA: TGTGCCAGCAAGACAGGGTCCTTTTACGAGCAGTACTTC. It encodes CASKTGSFYEQYF. The genes are TRBV27 and TRBJ2-7; 7 bases fit TRBD1. V shed 7 bases, J shed 4 bases, and the junction held 7 bases outside the gene matches. Germline CDR1 MNHEY, CDR2 SMNVEV (reference sequence). The CDR3 extends over 13 amino acids.